The 4 T cell receptor beta chains listed next were all sequenced from one sample in a study of CD8+CD57+ T cells in acquired aplastic anemia. CDR3 and TCR beta VDJ profiling relied on genomic DNA as the template. TCRdb re-analysed the reads in MiXCR, keeping a single row per CDR3 protein. The repertoire consists of approximately 170,000 distinct CDR3 sequences, with about 45% occurring once and the leading ten covering 2.5% to 3.5%. The sequenced patients had an expansion of CD8+CD57+ cells seen by flow cytometry. Specimen: sorted CD4+, CD8+, or CD8+CD57+ T cells (not recorded which) from PBMCs. The receptors here all came from a human donor with aplastic anemia.

For this clonotype: This may stem from a read error, because a much larger clone lies one nucleotide away. This chain links TRBV10-3 with TRBJ1-1; D is unclear. Per the germline V gene, CDR1 is ENHRY and CDR2 is SYGVKD. Trimming shortened V by 4 bases and J by 2 bases, and 11 bases separated the two germline ends. This CDR3 is built from 14 residues. The DNA for the CDR3 is TGTGCCATCAGTGTTCACATACTTAACACTGAAGCTTTCTTT. It codes for CAISVHILNTEAFF.

This clonotype was recorded many times. CDR3: CAISELGANSYNEQFF. The CDR3 bases are TGTGCCATCAGTGAGTTAGGAGCGAACTCCTACAATGAGCAGTTCTTC. The rearrangement uses TRBV10-3 and TRBJ2-1; no clear D. Trimming took 1 base from V and 0 from J, leaving 10 bases between them. CDR1 and CDR2 from the germline V gene are ENHRY and SYGVKD. This CDR3 spans 16 amino acids.

This clonotype was seen many times. The chain uses TRBV19 and TRBJ1-4; 9 bases are shared with TRBD1. The ends lost 5 bases at V and 7 bases at J; junction bases unmatched: 8. This CDR3 has 15 amino acids. Germline values: CDR1 LNHDA, CDR2 SQIVND (reference sequence). The DNA for the CDR3 is TGTGCCAGTAGTTCCAACAGGGGGCATGGTGAAAAACTGTTTTTT. Its protein is CASSSNRGHGEKLFF. Full variable domain (rest looked up from reference TRBV19 and TRBJ1-4): DGGITQSPKYLFRKEGQNVTLSCEQNLNHDAMYWYRQDPGQGLRLIYYSQIVNDFQKGDIAEGYSVSREKKESFPLTVTSAQKNPTAFYLCASSSNRGHGEKLFFGSGTQLSVL.

With respect to this clonotype: A clone one base away is much larger, so this may be a read error. The V and J genes are TRBV2 and TRBJ2-7, with a possible D match to TRBD1 (8 bases). This CDR3 contains 14 residues. The germline V and J ends were trimmed by 2 bases and 2 bases, with 10 bases remaining between them. Germline CDR1 is SNHLY and CDR2 is FYNNEI. The CDR3 here is CASSETGGAYEQYV. The CDR3 DNA sequence: TGTGCCAGCAGTGAAACAGGGGGGGCCTACGAGCAGTACGTC.